The 14 T cell receptor beta chains in this list originate from one sample, sequenced in a study of T cells in Graves' hyperthyroidism and ophthalmopathy. TCR beta CDR3 regions were amplified from RNA. HTBI primers were used for first-round RT-PCR of the TCR CDR3. Each CDR3 protein is one row after TCRdb ran MiXCR on the multiplex PCR reads. Seen here are under 750,000 distinct CDR3 sequences, approximately 19% observed once, and the top ten hold 16%. Material: blood. Every receptor here comes from a woman in her forties or fifties with Graves' hyperthyroidism that later progressed to Graves' ophthalmopathy.

This clonotype was found a few times. The chain is built from TRBV15 and TRBJ1-1; D may be TRBD1 (6 bases). The germline V and J ends were trimmed by 0 bases and 6 bases, with 20 bases remaining between them. Per germline, CDR1 LNHNV and CDR2 YYDKDF (reference sequence). This CDR3 contains 17 residues. The CDR3 nucleotides are TGTGCCACCAGCAGAGATAAACAGGGTGGTCCCTTTTCTGAAGCTTTCTTT. Its translation: CATSRDKQGGPFSEAFF.

The gene calls are TRBV19 and TRBJ1-1, with D uncertain. The CDR3 has 10 residues. Germline values: CDR1 LNHDA, CDR2 SQIVND (reference sequence). Trimming cost V 6 bases and J 4 bases, with 3 bases left between them. For the CDR3, the DNA is TGTGCCAGTAGGTCCACTGAAGCTTTCTTT. It codes for CASRSTEAFF.

This clonotype was recorded at least ten times. J is TRBJ2-2 and V is TRBV28, with D unresolved. V dropped 4 bases and J dropped 1 base, with 25 bases sitting between them. This CDR3 has 20 amino acids. Per the germline V gene, CDR1 is MDHEN and CDR2 is SYDVKM. The CDR3 DNA sequence: TGTGCCAGCAGTTCCGATAACCTAGTGGGCACAGAACTGAACACCGGGGAGCTGTTTTTT. It specifies CASSSDNLVGTELNTGELFF.

This clonotype was found many times. The V and J genes are TRBV9 and TRBJ1-5; D possibly corresponds to TRBD1 (6 bases). There are 15 residues in the CDR3. Per germline, CDR1 SGDLS and CDR2 YYNGEE. The germline V and J ends were trimmed by 3 bases and 4 bases, with 14 bases remaining between them. The CDR3 protein is CASSASGTRNQPQHF. As DNA, the CDR3 is TGTGCCAGCAGCGCGAGTGGGACAAGAAATCAGCCCCAGCATTTT.

The chain couples TRBV12-5 to TRBJ1-4; D is ambiguous. V was cut by 4 bases and J by 2 bases, with 20 bases left in between. This CDR3 comprises 18 residues. In germline, CDR1 is LGHNT, CDR2 FRNRAP. The CDR3 DNA reads TGTGCTAGTGGTTCGACCTTGACGGATCCTTCCACTAATGAAAAACTGTTTTTT. Translating gives CASGSTLTDPSTNEKLFF.

The chain recombines TRBV5-4 with TRBJ2-2; D unresolved. Deletions cut 4 bases from V and 5 bases from J, with 9 bases between. This CDR3 has 13 residues. Germline-derived CDR1 and CDR2 are SGHNT and YYREEE (reference sequence). The CDR3, as DNA: TGTGCCAGCAGCCCGGAGATTACCGGGGAGCTGTTTTTT. It specifies CASSPEITGELFF.

This chain uses TRBV5-1 with TRBJ2-3, with D unclear. This CDR3 spans 17 amino acids. Trimming took off 4 bases at V and 3 bases at J, with 21 bases between the two ends. The germline gives CDR1 SGHRS, CDR2 YFSETQ. CDR3 coding DNA: TGCGCCAGCAGCGAGCCTTCCCGGGTGCTCGGGACAGATACGCAGTATTTT. Its translation is CASSEPSRVLGTDTQYF.

Many counts were recorded for this clonotype. The chain couples TRBV6-6 to TRBJ1-1; 8 nucleotides match TRBD1. CDR1 and CDR2 from the germline V gene are MNHNY and SVGAGI (reference sequence). V trimming: 0 bases; J trimming: 7 bases; junction bases outside the gene matches: 7. CDR3 length equals 15 residues. CDR3 amino acids: CASSYSWGTGVEAFF. The CDR3 nucleotides are TGTGCCAGCAGTTACTCGTGGGGGACAGGAGTTGAAGCTTTCTTT.

This chain connects TRBV19 to TRBJ2-3; the D gene could be TRBD1 or TRBD2 (6 bases each). The V gene's germline CDR1 is LNHDA and CDR2 SQIVND (reference sequence). Trimming stripped 10 bases from V and 1 base from J, with 15 bases between. The CDR3 contains 14 residues. CDR3 loop: CATLNGGGTDTQYF. The CDR3 coding sequence is TGTGCCACCCTAAACGGGGGCGGCACAGATACGCAGTATTTT.

This clonotype was seen at least ten times. The chain uses TRBV20-1 and TRBJ2-1, with 9 bases identical to TRBD2. This CDR3 region has 13 residues. V lost 6 bases to trimming and J lost 4 bases; unmatched junction nucleotides: 4. The V gene's germline CDR1 is DFQATT and CDR2 SNEGSKA (reference sequence). The DNA of the CDR3 is TGCAGTGCGGTGGGACTAGCTTACAATGAGCAGTTCTTC. Its protein product is CSAVGLAYNEQFF.

V gene TRBV5-6 combines with J gene TRBJ2-5; D is possibly TRBD1 or TRBD2 (5 bases each). V was pared by 0 bases and J by 1 base, with 7 bases between. Germline V gives CDR1 SGHDT, CDR2 YYEEEE. This CDR3 comprises 14 residues. CDR3 region: CASSLAGPQETQYF. The CDR3, as DNA: TGTGCCAGCAGCTTGGCGGGGCCCCAAGAGACCCAGTACTTC. The full variable domain, completed using reference TRBV5-6 and TRBJ2-5, is DAGVTQSPTHLIKTRGQQVTLRCSPKSGHDTVSWYQQALGQGPQFIFQYYEEEERQRGNFPDRFSGHQFPNYSSELNVNALLLGDSALYLCASSLAGPQETQYFGPGTRLLVL.

This clonotype has a handful of counts. The chain joins TRBV4-1 to TRBJ2-7; D uncertain. The CDR3 has 13 amino acids. Trimming removed 5 bases at V and 0 bases at J, with 8 bases between. Germline V gene lookup returns CDR1 MGHRA and CDR2 YSYEKL. CDR3 sequence: CASSFDLSYEQYF. As DNA, the CDR3 is TGCGCCAGCAGCTTTGACCTCTCCTACGAGCAGTACTTC.

This clonotype was picked up a small number of times. The gene calls are TRBV27 and TRBJ1-1, with D unresolved. V lost 1 base, J lost 4 bases, and 7 bases lay in between. The germline V gene has CDR1 MNHEY and CDR2 SMNVEV (reference sequence). The CDR3 covers 13 residues. CDR3 region: CASSLFSGTEAFF. The DNA of the CDR3 is TGTGCCAGCAGTTTATTTTCCGGCACTGAAGCTTTCTTT.

This clonotype was observed at least ten times. The J gene is TRBJ1-3, the V gene TRBV2; TRBD1 might be the D (5 bases). Germline-derived CDR1 and CDR2 are SNHLY and FYNNEI. The V and J ends lost 11 bases and 4 bases respectively, with 15 bases between them. The CDR3 loop spans 13 amino acids. CDR3 nucleotides: TGTGCCGGGACGGGAGTTCTCGGAAACACCATATATTTT. Protein product: CAGTGVLGNTIYF.